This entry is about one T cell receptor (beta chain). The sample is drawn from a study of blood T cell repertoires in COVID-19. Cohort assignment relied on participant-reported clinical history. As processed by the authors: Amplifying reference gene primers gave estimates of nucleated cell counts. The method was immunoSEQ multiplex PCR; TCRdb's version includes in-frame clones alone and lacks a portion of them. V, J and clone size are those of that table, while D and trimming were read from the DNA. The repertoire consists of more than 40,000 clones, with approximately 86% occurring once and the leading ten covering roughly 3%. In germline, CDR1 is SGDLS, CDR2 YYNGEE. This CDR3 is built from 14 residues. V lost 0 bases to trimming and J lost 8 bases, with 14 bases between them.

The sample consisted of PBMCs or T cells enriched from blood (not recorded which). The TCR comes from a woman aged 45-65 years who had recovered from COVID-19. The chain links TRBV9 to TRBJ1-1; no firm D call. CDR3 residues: CASSVVPVSEEAFF. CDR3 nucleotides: TGTGCCAGCAGCGTAGTTCCCGTCTCGGAGGAAGCTTTCTTT.